A selection of T cell receptor beta chains follows, all from one sample in a study of shared clonotypes between healthy human individuals. The method was immunoSEQ multiplex PCR; TCRdb's version includes in-frame clones alone and lacks a portion of them. The sample has 450,000 or so clones; over 60% are singletons. Material for sequencing was PBMCs. Receptors originate from a woman in her 40s in good health. Some clones in this sample may be carry-over from other donors' samples. The conserved cysteine and the conserved F or W are not part of the CDR3 here.

v_call cdr3_aa
TRBV27 ASSLDWSQPQH
TRBV6-1 ASSPGQGGVYGYT
TRBV25-1 ASRGARRGYEQY
TRBV6-1 ASSRGDLGQPQH
TRBV15 ATSRDVHSNQPQH
TRBV18 ASSPLAAQETQY
TRBV6-6 ASTPQGPRRETQY
TRBV19 ASSPGLAGAYEQY
TRBV5-4 ASSSKGYRETQY
TRBV5-1 ASSPWTENTEAF
TRBV30 AWTGRISGGYT